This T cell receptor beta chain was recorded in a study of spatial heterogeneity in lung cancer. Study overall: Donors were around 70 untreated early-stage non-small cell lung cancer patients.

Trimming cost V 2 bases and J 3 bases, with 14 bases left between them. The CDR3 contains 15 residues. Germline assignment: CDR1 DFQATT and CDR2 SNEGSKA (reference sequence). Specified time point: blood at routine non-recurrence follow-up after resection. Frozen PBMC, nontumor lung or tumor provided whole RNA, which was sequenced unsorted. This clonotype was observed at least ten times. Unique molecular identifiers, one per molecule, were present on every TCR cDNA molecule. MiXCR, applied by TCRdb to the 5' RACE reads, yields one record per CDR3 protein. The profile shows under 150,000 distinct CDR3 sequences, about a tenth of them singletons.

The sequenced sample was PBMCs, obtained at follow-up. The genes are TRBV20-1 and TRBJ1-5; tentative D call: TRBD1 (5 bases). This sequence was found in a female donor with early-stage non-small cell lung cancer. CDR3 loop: CSARSAGTTNQPQHF. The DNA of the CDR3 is TGCAGTGCTAGAAGTGCAGGGACCACCAATCAGCCCCAGCATTTT.